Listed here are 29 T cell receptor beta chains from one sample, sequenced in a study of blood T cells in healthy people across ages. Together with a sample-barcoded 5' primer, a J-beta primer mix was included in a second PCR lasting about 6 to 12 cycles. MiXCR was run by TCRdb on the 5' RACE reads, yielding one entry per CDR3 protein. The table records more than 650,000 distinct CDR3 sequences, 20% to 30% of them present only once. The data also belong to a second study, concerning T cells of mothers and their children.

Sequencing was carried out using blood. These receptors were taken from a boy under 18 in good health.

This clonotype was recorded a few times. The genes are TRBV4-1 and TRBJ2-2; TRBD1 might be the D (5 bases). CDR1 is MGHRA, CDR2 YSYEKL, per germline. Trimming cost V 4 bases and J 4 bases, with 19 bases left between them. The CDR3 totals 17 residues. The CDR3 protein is CASSPNRGIQGTGELFF. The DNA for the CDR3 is TGCGCCAGCAGCCCCAATCGTGGGATCCAGGGCACCGGGGAGCTGTTTTTT.

The CDR3 loop is CSVEDWDKPTDTQYF. The CDR3 coding sequence is TGCAGCGTTGAAGATTGGGACAAACCCACAGATACGCAGTATTTT. The gene calls are TRBV29-1 and TRBJ2-3; perhaps TRBD1 as D (6 bases). CDR3 length: 15 residues. Trimming shortened V by 0 bases and J by 2 bases, and 12 bases separated the two germline ends. Germline V gives CDR1 SQVTM, CDR2 ANQGSEA.

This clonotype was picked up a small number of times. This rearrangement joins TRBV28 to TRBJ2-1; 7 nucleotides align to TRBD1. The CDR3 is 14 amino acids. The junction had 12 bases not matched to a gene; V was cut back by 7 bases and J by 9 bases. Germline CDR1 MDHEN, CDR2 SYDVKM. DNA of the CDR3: TGTGCCAGCAATCTGTTCCAGGGGGACGGTGAGCAGTTCTTC. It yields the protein CASNLFQGDGEQFF.

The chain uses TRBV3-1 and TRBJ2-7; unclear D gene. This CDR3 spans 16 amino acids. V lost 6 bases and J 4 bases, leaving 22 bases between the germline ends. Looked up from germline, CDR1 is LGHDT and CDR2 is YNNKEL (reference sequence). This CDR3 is CASSPTWRPHAYEQYF. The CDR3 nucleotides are TGTGCCAGCAGTCCGACCTGGAGACCGCACGCGTACGAGCAGTACTTC.

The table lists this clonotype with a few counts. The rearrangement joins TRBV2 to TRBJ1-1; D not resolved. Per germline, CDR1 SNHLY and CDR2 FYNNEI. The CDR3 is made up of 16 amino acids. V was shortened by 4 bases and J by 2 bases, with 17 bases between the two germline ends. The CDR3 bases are TGTGCCAGCAGTGTGCGGGGTTCCCTTTTAAACACTGAAGCTTTCTTT. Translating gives CASSVRGSLLNTEAFF.

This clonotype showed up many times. The CDR3 nucleotides read TGCAGTGCGGAGACTAGCGGAGTTCAAGAGACCCAGTACTTC. This codes for CSAETSGVQETQYF. The chain employs TRBV20-1 and TRBJ2-5; 9 positions match TRBD2. After removal of 6 bases from V and 2 bases from J, the junction contained 7 bases not matched to a gene. Looked up from germline, CDR1 is DFQATT and CDR2 is SNEGSKA (reference sequence). The length of the CDR3 is 14 residues.

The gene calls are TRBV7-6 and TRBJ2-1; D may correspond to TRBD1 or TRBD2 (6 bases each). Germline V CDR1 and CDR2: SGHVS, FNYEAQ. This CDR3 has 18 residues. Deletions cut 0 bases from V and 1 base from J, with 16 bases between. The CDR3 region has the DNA TGTGCCAGCAGCTTAGCGTTCCGGGGGCCCGGGTCCTACAATGAGCAGTTCTTC. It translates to CASSLAFRGPGSYNEQFF.

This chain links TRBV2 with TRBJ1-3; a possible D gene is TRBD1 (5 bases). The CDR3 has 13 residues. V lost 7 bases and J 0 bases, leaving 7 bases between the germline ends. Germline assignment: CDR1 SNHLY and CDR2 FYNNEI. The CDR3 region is CASMGDSGNTIYF. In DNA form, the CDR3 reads TGTGCCAGCATGGGGGACTCTGGAAACACCATATATTTT.

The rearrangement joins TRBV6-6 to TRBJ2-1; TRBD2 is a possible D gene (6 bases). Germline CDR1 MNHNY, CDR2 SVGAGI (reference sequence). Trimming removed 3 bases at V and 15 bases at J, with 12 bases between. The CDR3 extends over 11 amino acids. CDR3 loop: CASSYGDLRFF. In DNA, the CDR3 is TGTGCCAGCAGTTATGGGGACTTGCGGTTCTTC.

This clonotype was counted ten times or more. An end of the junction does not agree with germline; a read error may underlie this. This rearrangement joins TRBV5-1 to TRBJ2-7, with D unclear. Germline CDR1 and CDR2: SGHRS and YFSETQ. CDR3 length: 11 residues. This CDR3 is CASSSAYEQYF. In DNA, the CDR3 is TGTGCCAGCAGTTCCGCCTACGAGCAGTACTTC.

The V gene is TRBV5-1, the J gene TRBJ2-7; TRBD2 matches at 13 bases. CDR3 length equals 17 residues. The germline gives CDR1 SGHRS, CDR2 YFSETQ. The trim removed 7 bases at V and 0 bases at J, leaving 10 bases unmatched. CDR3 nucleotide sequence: TGCGCCAGCCGGGATCCTGGACTAGCGGGGGTCTCCTACGAGCAGTACTTC. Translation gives CASRDPGLAGVSYEQYF.

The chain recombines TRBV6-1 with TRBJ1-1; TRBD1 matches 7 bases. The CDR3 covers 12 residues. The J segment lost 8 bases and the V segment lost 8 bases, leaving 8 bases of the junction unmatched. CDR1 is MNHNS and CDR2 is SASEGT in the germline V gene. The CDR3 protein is CASGIGQVEAFF. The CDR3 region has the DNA TGTGCCAGCGGGATAGGACAGGTAGAAGCTTTCTTT.

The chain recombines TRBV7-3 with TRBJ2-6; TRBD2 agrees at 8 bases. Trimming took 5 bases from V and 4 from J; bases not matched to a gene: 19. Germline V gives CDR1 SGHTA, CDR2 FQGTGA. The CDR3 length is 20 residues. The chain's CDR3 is CASSPGLGAVGGAGANVLTF. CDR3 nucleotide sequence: TGTGCCAGCAGCCCGGGACTAGGAGCGGTTGGTGGGGCCGGGGCCAACGTCCTGACTTTC.

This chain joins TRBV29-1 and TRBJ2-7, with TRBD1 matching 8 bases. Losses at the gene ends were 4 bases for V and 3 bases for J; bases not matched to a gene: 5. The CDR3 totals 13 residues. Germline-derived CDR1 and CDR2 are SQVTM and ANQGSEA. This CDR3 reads CSVVPGQVYEQYV. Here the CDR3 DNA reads TGCAGCGTTGTTCCGGGACAGGTCTACGAGCAGTACGTC.

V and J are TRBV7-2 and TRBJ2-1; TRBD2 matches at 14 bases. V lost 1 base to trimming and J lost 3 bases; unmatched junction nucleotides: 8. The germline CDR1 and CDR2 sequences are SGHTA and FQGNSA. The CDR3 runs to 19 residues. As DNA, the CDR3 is TGTGCCAGCAGCTTAGGGGGACTAGCGGGGGCGACAAACTACAATGAGCAGTTCTTC. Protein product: CASSLGGLAGATNYNEQFF.

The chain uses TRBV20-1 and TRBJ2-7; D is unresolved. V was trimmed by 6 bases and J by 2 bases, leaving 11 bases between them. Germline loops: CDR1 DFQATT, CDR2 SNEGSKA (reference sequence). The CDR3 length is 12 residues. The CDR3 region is CSALNSPYEQYF. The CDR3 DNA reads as TGCAGTGCGTTGAACTCTCCCTACGAGCAGTACTTC.

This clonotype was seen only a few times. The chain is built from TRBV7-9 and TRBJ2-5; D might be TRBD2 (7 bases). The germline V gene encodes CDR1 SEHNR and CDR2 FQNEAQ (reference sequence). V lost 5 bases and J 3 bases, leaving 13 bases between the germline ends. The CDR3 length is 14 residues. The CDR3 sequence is CASSPRGAEETQYF. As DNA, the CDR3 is TGTGCCAGCAGCCCACGGGGGGCAGAAGAGACCCAGTACTTC.

The CDR3 sequence: CSARGGLGGPSSYEQYF. The CDR3 nucleotides read TGCAGTGCTAGAGGGGGGCTGGGTGGCCCGAGCTCCTACGAGCAGTACTTC. This chain joins TRBV20-1 and TRBJ2-7; maybe TRBD1 (6 bases). This CDR3 is built from 17 residues. In germline, CDR1 is DFQATT, CDR2 SNEGSKA (reference sequence). V lost 1 base, J lost 0 bases, and 19 bases lay in between.

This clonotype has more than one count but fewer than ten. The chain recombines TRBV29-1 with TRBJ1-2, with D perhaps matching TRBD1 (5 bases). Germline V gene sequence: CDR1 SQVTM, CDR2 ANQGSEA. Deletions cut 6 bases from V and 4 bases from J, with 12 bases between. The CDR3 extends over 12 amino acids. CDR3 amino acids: CSVDSGSYGYTF. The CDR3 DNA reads TGCAGCGTGGACTCAGGGTCCTATGGCTACACCTTC.

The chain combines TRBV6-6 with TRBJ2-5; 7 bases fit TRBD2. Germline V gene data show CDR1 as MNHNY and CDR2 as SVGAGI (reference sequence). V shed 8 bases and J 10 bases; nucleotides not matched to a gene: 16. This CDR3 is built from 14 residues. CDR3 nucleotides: TGTGCCAGCTCGATGGGGCTAGCGGTGGAGGGCCAGTACTTC. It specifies CASSMGLAVEGQYF.

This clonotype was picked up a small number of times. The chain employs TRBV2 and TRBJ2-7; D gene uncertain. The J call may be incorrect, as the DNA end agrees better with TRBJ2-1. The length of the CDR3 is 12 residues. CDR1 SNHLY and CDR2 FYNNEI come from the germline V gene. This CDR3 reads CATALEAPEQFF. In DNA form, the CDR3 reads TGTGCCACCGCGCTAGAGGCACCTGAGCAGTTCTTC.

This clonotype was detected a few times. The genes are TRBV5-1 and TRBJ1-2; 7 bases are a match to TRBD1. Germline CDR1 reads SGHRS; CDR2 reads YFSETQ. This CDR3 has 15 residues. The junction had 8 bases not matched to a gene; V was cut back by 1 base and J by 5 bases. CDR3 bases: TGCGCCAGCAGCTTGTCCTGGGACAGCCTGTATGGCTACACCTTC. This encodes CASSLSWDSLYGYTF.

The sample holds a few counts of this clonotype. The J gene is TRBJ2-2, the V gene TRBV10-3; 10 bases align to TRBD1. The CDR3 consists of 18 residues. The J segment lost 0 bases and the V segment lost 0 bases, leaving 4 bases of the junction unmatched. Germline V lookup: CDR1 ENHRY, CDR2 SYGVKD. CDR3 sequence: CAISESAGTGANTGELFF. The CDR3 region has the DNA TGTGCCATCAGTGAGTCTGCCGGGACAGGGGCGAACACCGGGGAGCTGTTTTTT.

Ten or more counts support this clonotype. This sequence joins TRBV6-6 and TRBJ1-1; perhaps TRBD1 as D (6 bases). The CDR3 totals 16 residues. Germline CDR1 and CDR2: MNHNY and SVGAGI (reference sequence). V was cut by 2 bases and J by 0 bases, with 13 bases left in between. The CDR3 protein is CASSYSPTGLNTEAFF. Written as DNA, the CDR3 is TGTGCCAGCAGTTACAGTCCCACAGGGTTGAACACTGAAGCTTTCTTT.

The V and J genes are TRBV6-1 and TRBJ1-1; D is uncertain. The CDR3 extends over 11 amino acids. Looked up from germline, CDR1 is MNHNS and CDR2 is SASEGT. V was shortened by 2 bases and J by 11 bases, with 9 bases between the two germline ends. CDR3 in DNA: TGTGCCAGCAGTGAACAACGGTCGGCTTTCTTT. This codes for CASSEQRSAFF.

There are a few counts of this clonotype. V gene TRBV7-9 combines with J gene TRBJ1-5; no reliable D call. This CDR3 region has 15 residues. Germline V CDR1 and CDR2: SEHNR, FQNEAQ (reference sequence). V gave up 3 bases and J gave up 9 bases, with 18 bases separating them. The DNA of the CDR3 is TGTGCCAGCAGCTTGGGGTCTACCCCGAGTAGGCCCCAGCATTTT. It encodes CASSLGSTPSRPQHF.

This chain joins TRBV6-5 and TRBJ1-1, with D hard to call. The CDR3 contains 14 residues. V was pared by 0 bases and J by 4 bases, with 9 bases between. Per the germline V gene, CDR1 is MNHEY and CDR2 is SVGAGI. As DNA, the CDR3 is TGTGCCAGCAGTTACTCGGTTTCCGCCACTGAAGCTTTCTTT. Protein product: CASSYSVSATEAFF.

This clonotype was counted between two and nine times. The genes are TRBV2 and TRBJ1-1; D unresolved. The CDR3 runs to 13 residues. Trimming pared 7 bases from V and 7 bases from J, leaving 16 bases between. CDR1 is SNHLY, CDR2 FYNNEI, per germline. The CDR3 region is CASMFWAADEAFF. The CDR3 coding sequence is TGTGCCAGCATGTTCTGGGCAGCTGATGAAGCTTTCTTT.

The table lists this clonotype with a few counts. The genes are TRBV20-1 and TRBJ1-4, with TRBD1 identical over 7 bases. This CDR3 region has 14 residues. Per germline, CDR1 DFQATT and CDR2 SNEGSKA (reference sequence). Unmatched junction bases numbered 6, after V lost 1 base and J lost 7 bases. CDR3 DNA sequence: TGCAGTGCTAGAGTGAGGGGGCCTAGTGAAAAACTGTTTTTT. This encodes CSARVRGPSEKLFF.